This TCR beta chain was captured in a study of blood T cell repertoires in COVID-19. The wider study: Samples came from the United States, Italy and Spain, spanning acute and convalescent COVID-19. Sample material is recorded as cDNA or gDNA derived from T cells, B-cell-depleted T cells, or PBMCs.

Authors' methods: Reference gene primer amplification yielded estimated nucleated cell counts. Sequencing used immunoSEQ multiplex PCR; TCRdb keeps in-frame clones, though not all of them. The V and J calls and the clone size are those of that table, but D and trimming were determined from the DNA. The sample includes almost 55,000 clones, over 80% of them seen just once. V lost 5 bases to trimming and J lost 1 base, with 15 bases between them. There are 15 residues in the CDR3. The germline CDR1 and CDR2 sequences are MNHNY and SVGAGI (reference sequence). The origin of this receptor is a human donor in a cohort sampled during active COVID-19. The chain is built from TRBV6-6 and TRBJ2-7, with D perhaps matching TRBD1 (5 bases). The sample was peripheral blood. The CDR3: CASSPPRDSSYEQYF. CDR3 DNA sequence: TGTGCCAGCAGTCCCCCGAGAGACAGTTCCTACGAGCAGTACTTC.